These 30 T cell receptor beta chains were sequenced from one sample in a study of beta chain features in type 1 diabetes. The isolated RNA, all of it, was reverse transcribed, so expressed TCRB transcripts were what got sequenced. The repertoire was sequenced with immunoSEQ multiplex PCR; TCRdb's copy has only in-frame clones and lacks some. The table records around 340,000 clones, approximately 8% of them present only once. Source material: central memory CD4+ T cells from blood. The receptors here all came from a woman aged 18-30 years in good health.

V and J are TRBV6-1 and TRBJ1-2; D is ambiguous. The CDR3 totals 11 residues. The V end was cut by 2 bases, the J end by 6 bases, with 4 bases between. The germline gives CDR1 MNHNS, CDR2 SASEGT. Written as DNA, the CDR3 is TGTGCCAGCAGTGAAATTGATGGCTACACCTTC. Translation gives CASSEIDGYTF.

In this sample, this clone turned up a few times. V gene TRBV27 combines with J gene TRBJ2-5; a weak D match, TRBD1 (5 bases). The germline V gene encodes CDR1 MNHEY and CDR2 SMNVEV (reference sequence). V lost 8 bases and J 0 bases, leaving 7 bases between the germline ends. The CDR3 loop spans 12 amino acids. The CDR3 coding sequence is TGTGCCAGCCGACAGAACCAAGAGACCCAGTACTTC. It translates to CASRQNQETQYF.

There are many counts of this clone. The chain links TRBV4-3 to TRBJ2-4, with unresolved D. CDR1 is LGHNA, CDR2 YSLEER, per germline. The V end lost 0 bases, the J end lost 1 base, and 4 bases lay between the germline ends. The CDR3 has 14 amino acids. CDR3 sequence: CASSQDWAKNIQYF. CDR3 DNA sequence: TGCGCCAGCAGCCAAGATTGGGCCAAAAACATTCAGTACTTC.

The J gene is TRBJ2-7, the V gene TRBV5-1; D might be TRBD2 (6 bases). CDR1 and CDR2 from the germline V gene are SGHRS and YFSETQ. V shed 6 bases and J shed 3 bases, with 19 bases lying between them. CDR3 size: 15 residues. CDR3 residues: CASTVNAGTSYEQYF. Written as DNA, the CDR3 is TGCGCCAGCACCGTCAATGCGGGGACCAGCTACGAGCAGTACTTC.

As for this clone: This sample also contains other DNA sequences that code for the same CDR3. This rearrangement joins TRBV9 to TRBJ2-1; 8 positions agree with TRBD2. The CDR3 contains 15 residues. The trim removed 4 bases at V and 0 bases at J, leaving 3 bases unmatched. Germline V gene sequence: CDR1 SGDLS, CDR2 YYNGEE. The CDR3 DNA follows: TGTGCCAGCAGCACAAGCGGGAGCTCCTACAATGAGCAGTTCTTC. Translated, it gives CASSTSGSSYNEQFF.

This clone was observed a few times. This chain connects TRBV6-5 to TRBJ1-2, with 8 nucleotides matching TRBD1. With 2 bases clipped from V and 4 bases from J, the junction kept 3 bases outside the gene matches. CDR3 length: 14 residues. Germline V CDR1 and CDR2: MNHEY, SVGAGI. The CDR3 region has the DNA TGTGCCAGCAGTTACACCGGACAGGGCTATGGCTACACCTTC. Protein: CASSYTGQGYGYTF.

The chain recombines TRBV7-2 with TRBJ2-1, with D hard to call. The CDR3 spans 15 residues. Trimming cost V 5 bases and J 0 bases, with 11 bases left between them. Germline CDR1 SGHTA, CDR2 FQGNSA. The CDR3 is CASSIDSSSYNEQFF. The CDR3, as DNA: TGTGCCAGCAGCATAGACTCCAGCTCCTACAATGAGCAGTTCTTC.

This clone occurred many times. This specimen includes other DNA sequences encoding the same CDR3. J is TRBJ2-1 and V is TRBV7-3, with 10 bases that match TRBD1. The CDR3 length is 13 residues. From germline, CDR1 is SGHTA and CDR2 FQGTGA. Trimming took 5 bases from V and 7 from J; bases not matched to a gene: 2. This CDR3 is CASSDRGRNEQFF. The DNA of the CDR3 is TGTGCCAGCAGCGACAGGGGGCGTAATGAGCAGTTCTTC.

A few counts support this clone. V usage is TRBV7-2 and J usage is TRBJ1-2; tentative D call: TRBD1 (6 bases). Per the germline V gene, CDR1 is SGHTA and CDR2 is FQGNSA. The CDR3 is 17 amino acids. The V end lost 0 bases, the J end lost 0 bases, and 14 bases lay between the germline ends. CDR3 DNA: TGTGCCAGCAGCTTAGCGGGGGGGGCACGATCTAACTATGGCTACACCTTC. Residues: CASSLAGGARSNYGYTF.

This clone was found a few times. The V gene is TRBV28, the J gene TRBJ2-1, with TRBD2 identical over 8 bases. Germline CDR1 and CDR2: MDHEN and SYDVKM. This CDR3 has 17 residues. The V and J ends lost 6 bases and 0 bases, in that order; junction bases with no gene match: 10. The CDR3: CASRPIRTSLSYNEQFF. The CDR3 bases are TGTGCCAGCAGACCAATAAGGACTAGCCTCTCCTACAATGAGCAGTTCTTC. The variable domain in full, completed from reference TRBV28 and TRBJ2-1, reads DVKVTQSSRYLVKRTGEKVFLECVQDMDHENMFWYRQDPGLGLRLIYFSYDVKMKEKGDIPEGYSVSREKKERFSLILESASTNQTSMYLCASRPIRTSLSYNEQFFGPGTRLTVL.

This chain links TRBV19 with TRBJ1-5; 8 bases align to TRBD1. The CDR3 has 18 amino acids. Germline-derived CDR1 and CDR2 are LNHDA and SQIVND (reference sequence). With 4 bases clipped from V and 4 bases from J, the junction kept 15 bases outside the gene matches. This CDR3 reads CASSTRHPGQVSNQPQHF. In DNA, the CDR3 is TGTGCCAGTAGTACCCGCCATCCGGGACAGGTTTCTAATCAGCCCCAGCATTTT.

This clone was detected only a few times. The chain has TRBV19 and TRBJ1-4; tentatively, D is TRBD1 (5 bases). CDR1 is LNHDA and CDR2 is SQIVND in the germline V gene (reference sequence). This CDR3 has 14 amino acids. Deletions cut 6 bases from V and 7 bases from J, with 15 bases between. Here the CDR3 reads CASSDRGLSEKLFF. Written as DNA, the CDR3 is TGTGCCAGTAGCGATCGGGGGTTGAGTGAAAAACTGTTTTTT.

This clone was seen a handful of times. The same CDR3 also results from other DNA sequences found in this sample. The V and J genes are TRBV5-1 and TRBJ2-1; 7 bases align to TRBD2. The trim removed 0 bases at V and 1 base at J, leaving 4 bases unmatched. Germline assignment: CDR1 SGHRS and CDR2 YFSETQ. The CDR3 sequence is 16 residues long. CDR3 nucleotide sequence: TGCGCCAGCAGCTTGGGGGCGGGAGCATCCTACAATGAGCAGTTCTTC. Translated, it gives CASSLGAGASYNEQFF.

This clone was seen more than once but under ten times. V and J are TRBV7-2 and TRBJ1-1; no reliable D call. The CDR3 totals 12 residues. Germline CDR1 SGHTA, CDR2 FQGNSA. Trimming took 4 bases from V and 4 from J, leaving 7 bases between them. CDR3 bases: TGTGCCAGCAGCTCCCAGAGCACTGAAGCTTTCTTT. Translation gives CASSSQSTEAFF.

The chain couples TRBV5-1 to TRBJ1-1; D is ambiguous. CDR3 length: 13 amino acids. The V end was cut by 5 bases, the J end by 1 base, with 9 bases between. Germline V CDR1 and CDR2: SGHRS, YFSETQ. CDR3 nucleotide sequence: TGCGCCAGCAGAGAGACACCGAACACTGAAGCTTTCTTT. This encodes CASRETPNTEAFF.

As for this clone: The same CDR3 is also encoded by other DNA sequences in this sample. This chain connects TRBV13 to TRBJ2-4; 8 bases map to TRBD1. Germline V gene sequence: CDR1 PRHDT, CDR2 FYEKMQ (reference sequence). There are 17 residues in the CDR3. J lost 8 bases, V lost 4 bases, and 16 bases had no gene match. This chain's CDR3 is CASSSRQTGDGGDIQYF. The CDR3 nucleotides are TGTGCCAGCAGCTCCCGGCAGACAGGGGACGGTGGGGACATTCAGTACTTC.

The chain recombines TRBV10-2 with TRBJ2-4, with TRBD2 identical over 14 bases. The CDR3 runs 14 residues. CDR1 is WSHSY and CDR2 is SAAADI in the germline V gene. V shed 5 bases, J shed 8 bases, and the junction held 2 bases outside the gene matches. CDR3 nucleotide sequence: TGCGCCAGCAGTTCGACTAGCGGGAGGGACATTCAGTACTTC. Translation: CASSSTSGRDIQYF.

This clone was observed at least ten times. The J gene is TRBJ2-5, the V gene TRBV4-2, with unresolved D. The germline gives CDR1 LGHNA, CDR2 YNFKEQ. The CDR3 length is 15 residues. Deletions cut 3 bases from V and 2 bases from J, with 13 bases between. The CDR3 spells CASSQTPTIQETQYF. CDR3 sequence (DNA): TGTGCCAGCAGCCAGACTCCGACCATACAAGAGACCCAGTACTTC.

The gene calls are TRBV12-1 and TRBJ2-1. TRBV12-1 is assigned pseudogene status. This CDR3 region has 14 residues. The CDR3 is CATLRRAEYNEQFF. The DNA of the CDR3 is TGTGCCACCCTTCGACGCGCAGAGTACAATGAGCAGTTCTTC.

In this sample, this clone turned up a few times. The chain combines TRBV9 with TRBJ2-7; D might be TRBD1 (6 bases). Germline V gene sequence: CDR1 SGDLS, CDR2 YYNGEE. Between the trimmed V and J ends, which lost 4 bases and 4 bases, there was a span of 15 bases. CDR3 size: 14 residues. The CDR3: CASSSSARGYEQYF. The CDR3 bases are TGTGCCAGCAGCTCCAGCGCCAGGGGTTACGAGCAGTACTTC.

The chain carries TRBV10-3 and TRBJ1-2; no clear D. This CDR3 has 12 amino acids. With 0 bases removed from V and 7 bases from J, the gap between germline ends came to 6 bases. Germline V gives CDR1 ENHRY, CDR2 SYGVKD. DNA for the CDR3: TGTGCCATCAGTGAGTCGACACGTGGCTACACCTTC. This codes for CAISESTRGYTF.

The gene calls are TRBV9 and TRBJ2-6; D ambiguous. The CDR3 runs 15 residues. CDR1 and CDR2 from the germline V gene are SGDLS and YYNGEE. V dropped 0 bases and J dropped 6 bases, with 10 bases sitting between them. The chain's CDR3 is CASSVDAQSANVLTF. The CDR3 nucleotides read TGTGCCAGCAGCGTAGACGCGCAGTCGGCCAACGTCCTGACTTTC.

The CDR3 DNA follows: TGTGCCAGCAGTATTCGACAGCCAGAGACCCAGTACTTC. It encodes CASSIRQPETQYF. This rearrangement joins TRBV2 to TRBJ2-5; weak D call: TRBD1 (5 bases). Germline V gene lookup returns CDR1 SNHLY and CDR2 FYNNEI. The V end was cut by 5 bases, the J end by 4 bases, with 11 bases between. The CDR3 is 13 residues long.

In its sample, this clone was seen a few times. The chain joins TRBV18 to TRBJ1-3; D ambiguous. The CDR3 is 15 residues long. Looked up from germline, CDR1 is KGHSH and CDR2 is LQKENI. V lost 0 bases to trimming and J lost 4 bases, with 10 bases between them. The CDR3 DNA reads TGTGCCAGCTCACCACCGTCCCAGAGGGGAAACACCATATATTTT. It translates to CASSPPSQRGNTIYF.

This clone was recorded at least ten times. Different DNA sequences within this sample yield the same CDR3. The chain has TRBV18 and TRBJ2-5; D gene unclear. With 3 bases removed from V and 2 bases from J, the gap between germline ends came to 4 bases. CDR3 length: 12 amino acids. From germline, CDR1 is KGHSH and CDR2 LQKENI. The CDR3 here is CASSPAQETQYF. CDR3 nucleotides: TGTGCCAGCTCACCGGCGCAAGAGACCCAGTACTTC.

The chain has TRBV10-3 and TRBJ2-5; TRBD1 matches at 12 bases. After removal of 6 bases from V and 5 bases from J, the junction contained 7 bases not matched to a gene. This CDR3 spans 15 amino acids. The germline V gene encodes CDR1 ENHRY and CDR2 SYGVKD. Here the CDR3 DNA reads TGTGCCATCAGCCCCGGGACAGGGGGCTTGGAGACCCAGTACTTC. Residues: CAISPGTGGLETQYF.

The gene calls are TRBV7-8 and TRBJ2-5; a possible D gene is TRBD2 (5 bases). V shed 0 bases and J shed 4 bases, with 9 bases lying between them. Germline CDR1 is SGHVS and CDR2 is FQNEAQ. This CDR3 comprises 14 residues. In DNA, the CDR3 is TGTGCCAGCAGCTTAGCGAGGGTAGGAGAGACCCAGTACTTC. Translated: CASSLARVGETQYF.

This clone was seen repeatedly, ten times or more. CDR3 nucleotides: TGTGCCAGCAGCTTGATGCGGACAGGGGGGTCTACTGAAGCTTTCTTT. It codes for CASSLMRTGGSTEAFF. The gene calls are TRBV7-2 and TRBJ1-1, with TRBD1 identical over 10 bases. The ends lost 3 bases at V and 5 bases at J; junction bases unmatched: 9. The CDR3 contains 16 residues. Germline assignment: CDR1 SGHTA and CDR2 FQGNSA.

This chain uses TRBV4-2 with TRBJ2-7; no reliable D call. Germline values: CDR1 LGHNA, CDR2 YNFKEQ. V dropped 4 bases and J dropped 4 bases, with 11 bases sitting between them. The CDR3 totals 13 residues. CDR3 residues: CASSPTLNYEQYF. The DNA of the CDR3 is TGTGCCAGCAGCCCCACTCTGAATTACGAGCAGTACTTC.

This clone was detected many times. The J gene is TRBJ1-3, the V gene TRBV28, with D perhaps TRBD1 (5 bases). V lost 5 bases and J 3 bases, leaving 8 bases between the germline ends. Germline CDR1 reads MDHEN; CDR2 reads SYDVKM. The CDR3 contains 13 residues. CDR3 in DNA: TGTGCCAGCAGTGACAGTGGTGGAAACACCATATATTTT. Protein sequence: CASSDSGGNTIYF.